Below, 30 T cell receptor beta chains from the same sample are listed, as sequenced in a study of OX40 agonist ivuxolimab in advanced cancers. Profiling relied on immunoSEQ multiplex PCR, and the TCRdb table lists in-frame clones only, not all of them. This table has about 38,000 clones, roughly 80% appearing once. Material: CD4+ or CD8+ T cells sorted from blood, obtained in a trial of the OX40 agonist ivuxolimab. Receptors were obtained from an adult with an advanced solid tumor such as melanoma, head and neck, liver or kidney cancer.

The chain is built from TRBV25-1 and TRBJ2-5, with D uncertain. The CDR3 runs to 10 residues. The germline CDR1 and CDR2 sequences are MGHDK and SYGVNS. Trimming shortened V by 8 bases and J by 3 bases, and 4 bases separated the two germline ends. CDR3 coding DNA: TGTGCCAGCCAAGAAGAGACCCAGTACTTC. Its translation: CASQEETQYF. The full variable domain, rest sourced from reference TRBV25-1 and TRBJ2-5, is EADIYQTPRYLVIGTGKKITLECSQTMGHDKMYWYQQDPGMELHLIHYSYGVNSTEKGDLSSESTVSRIRTEHFPLTLESARPSHTSQYLCASQEETQYFGPGTRLLVL.

The genes are TRBV13 and TRBJ1-1, with a possible D match to TRBD1 (5 bases). The V and J ends lost 4 bases and 0 bases respectively, with 15 bases between them. Germline-derived CDR1 and CDR2 are PRHDT and FYEKMQ (reference sequence). The CDR3 length is 16 residues. The CDR3 coding sequence is TGTGCCAGCAGCTCCAGGGTGGCGGGGATGAACACTGAAGCTTTCTTT. Protein: CASSSRVAGMNTEAFF. The full variable domain, completed using reference TRBV13 and TRBJ1-1, is AAGVIQSPRHLIKEKRETATLKCYPIPRHDTVYWYQQGPGQDPQFLISFYEKMQSDKGSIPDRFSAQQFSDYHSELNMSSLELGDSALYFCASSSRVAGMNTEAFFGQGTRLTVV.

The chain links TRBV11-3 to TRBJ2-3, with D possibly matching TRBD2 (6 bases). Germline loops: CDR1 SGHNT, CDR2 YENEEA. This CDR3 has 13 residues. V dropped 5 bases and J dropped 3 bases, with 9 bases sitting between them. The CDR3 region has the DNA TGTGCCAGCAGCGCCCGGGAGACAGATACGCAGTATTTT. It translates to CASSARETDTQYF.

The J gene is TRBJ2-7, the V gene TRBV7-2; D might be TRBD1 (6 bases). Between the trimmed V and J ends, which lost 5 bases and 1 base, there was a span of 12 bases. CDR3 length: 14 residues. Germline CDR1 SGHTA, CDR2 FQGNSA. The chain's CDR3 is CASSQDRNSYEQYF. The DNA for the CDR3 is TGTGCCAGCAGCCAAGACAGGAATTCCTACGAGCAGTACTTC.

The chain carries TRBV6-6 and TRBJ1-1; D is uncertain. There are 14 residues in the CDR3. Trimming left V 2 bases short and J 0 bases short, with 7 bases between. The germline V gene encodes CDR1 MNHNY and CDR2 SVGAGI (reference sequence). CDR3 bases: TGTGCCAGCAGTTACGGAGGCATGAACACTGAAGCTTTCTTT. It encodes CASSYGGMNTEAFF.

The V and J genes are TRBV7-8 and TRBJ1-4; D remains unclear. Per germline, CDR1 SGHVS and CDR2 FQNEAQ. V was cut by 3 bases and J by 4 bases, with 18 bases left in between. The CDR3 totals 17 residues. CDR3 residues: CASSFQRLVLNNEKLFF. CDR3 nucleotides: TGTGCCAGCAGCTTTCAGCGACTTGTACTCAATAATGAAAAACTGTTTTTT.

This clone came up a few times. This chain joins TRBV4-1 and TRBJ1-2; D is undetermined. Trimming took off 1 base at V and 0 bases at J, with 9 bases between the two ends. The CDR3 is 15 residues long. Looked up from germline, CDR1 is MGHRA and CDR2 is YSYEKL. The CDR3 DNA follows: TGCGCCAGCAGCCAAGTACTGGGAGCTAACTATGGCTACACCTTC. As protein: CASSQVLGANYGYTF.

J is TRBJ2-7 and V is TRBV9; perhaps TRBD1 as D (5 bases). Per the germline V gene, CDR1 is SGDLS and CDR2 is YYNGEE. The germline V and J ends were trimmed by 3 bases and 2 bases, with 9 bases remaining between them. The CDR3 has 13 residues. CDR3 sequence reads: CASSAGITYEQYF. The CDR3 DNA follows: TGTGCCAGCAGCGCAGGGATTACCTACGAGCAGTACTTC.

The chain employs TRBV7-9 and TRBJ2-1; 7 nucleotides align to TRBD1. This CDR3 has 13 residues. The germline gives CDR1 SEHNR, CDR2 FQNEAQ (reference sequence). V dropped 5 bases and J dropped 10; count of bases not matched to a gene: 8. The DNA of the CDR3 is TGTGCCAGCAGCACCTTGACAGGGATGGAGCAGTTCTTC. It translates to CASSTLTGMEQFF.

This chain links TRBV6-1 with TRBJ2-2; D is ambiguous. Trimming left V 7 bases short and J 8 bases short, with 8 bases between. CDR3 length: 11 amino acids. Germline assignment: CDR1 MNHNS and CDR2 SASEGT. In DNA form, the CDR3 reads TGTGCCAGCACCGGAAGAGGGGAGCTGTTTTTT. Its translation is CASTGRGELFF.

The gene calls are TRBV7-3 and TRBJ2-7, with D possibly TRBD2 on 7 matching bases. Trimming stripped 5 bases from V and 5 bases from J, with 25 bases between. The CDR3 totals 17 residues. Germline CDR1 SGHTA, CDR2 FQGTGA. This CDR3 reads CASSPPQSKGGKNEQYF. In DNA, the CDR3 is TGTGCCAGCAGCCCGCCTCAAAGCAAGGGGGGGAAAAACGAGCAGTACTTC.

This sequence joins TRBV10-3 and TRBJ2-7; perhaps D is TRBD1 or TRBD2 (6 bases each). The germline gives CDR1 ENHRY, CDR2 SYGVKD. The ends were cut back, 6 bases at V and 4 bases at J, with 16 bases in the middle. This CDR3 has 14 amino acids. The CDR3 DNA is TGTGCCATCAGCGGGGGCAGGACCGGGTACGAGCAGTACTTC. Protein product: CAISGGRTGYEQYF.

V usage is TRBV5-6 and J usage is TRBJ2-1; D might be TRBD1 (6 bases). The CDR3 is 12 residues long. Germline assignment: CDR1 SGHDT and CDR2 YYEEEE. The V end was cut by 4 bases, the J end by 14 bases, with 16 bases between. The CDR3 coding sequence is TGTGCCAGCAGCCACGGAGCAGACAGGAAGTTCTTC. Amino acid sequence: CASSHGADRKFF.

The table lists this clone with a count of one. The rearrangement links TRBV7-2 to TRBJ2-1, with 11 bases aligning to TRBD2. The length of the CDR3 is 14 residues. After removal of 6 bases from V and 8 bases from J, the junction contained 6 bases not matched to a gene. CDR1 is SGHTA, CDR2 FQGNSA, per germline. CDR3 amino acids: CASRPGLAVHEQFF. The CDR3 DNA reads as TGTGCCAGCAGACCGGGACTAGCGGTCCATGAGCAGTTCTTC.

This chain uses TRBV29-1 with TRBJ1-1; 9 bases are shared with TRBD1. Per the germline V gene, CDR1 is SQVTM and CDR2 is ANQGSEA. This CDR3 has 13 residues. After removal of 5 bases from V and 1 base from J, the junction contained 2 bases not matched to a gene. The CDR3 here is CSVPGQGNTEAFF. CDR3 bases: TGCAGCGTTCCGGGACAGGGGAACACTGAAGCTTTCTTT.

The chain joins TRBV19 to TRBJ2-3, with 10 positions matching TRBD1. After removal of 0 bases from V and 5 bases from J, the junction contained 8 bases not matched to a gene. Germline CDR1 reads LNHDA; CDR2 reads SQIVND (reference sequence). The CDR3 length is 17 residues. CDR3 region: CASSIDRGTGVKDTQYF. CDR3 DNA: TGTGCCAGTAGTATAGATCGGGGGACAGGGGTGAAAGATACGCAGTATTTT. Combining the CDR3 with reference TRBV19 and TRBJ2-3 gives the whole variable domain DGGITQSPKYLFRKEGQNVTLSCEQNLNHDAMYWYRQDPGQGLRLIYYSQIVNDFQKGDIAEGYSVSREKKESFPLTVTSAQKNPTAFYLCASSIDRGTGVKDTQYFGPGTRLTVL.

This sequence joins TRBV9 and TRBJ2-7; TRBD2 matches at 9 bases. The CDR3 loop spans 16 amino acids. The germline V gene has CDR1 SGDLS and CDR2 YYNGEE. V shed 0 bases and J 3 bases; nucleotides not matched to a gene: 7. DNA of the CDR3: TGTGCCAGCAGCGTAGGGGCTAGCGGGACTTACTACGAGCAGTACTTC. Its translation: CASSVGASGTYYEQYF.

The CDR3 region has the DNA TGTGCCAGCAGCTTAGCGGACTACTCCTACGAGCAGTACTTC. It is translated as CASSLADYSYEQYF. The gene calls are TRBV11-2 and TRBJ2-7; D is possibly TRBD2 (6 bases). The CDR3 runs to 14 residues. Trimming stripped 1 base from V and 0 bases from J, with 7 bases between. CDR1 and CDR2 (germline): SGHAT, FQNNGV.

In its sample, this clone ranks as medium-sized. V and J are TRBV28 and TRBJ2-2; possibly TRBD2 for D (5 bases). The CDR3 extends over 11 amino acids. V dropped 6 bases and J dropped 6 bases, with 5 bases sitting between them. Germline lookup yields CDR1 MDHEN and CDR2 SYDVKM. The CDR3 region is CASRRAGELFF. The CDR3, as DNA: TGTGCCAGCAGGCGGGCCGGGGAGCTGTTTTTT.

This rearrangement joins TRBV5-1 to TRBJ2-3; D gene ambiguous. Trimming took 0 bases from V and 0 from J, leaving 8 bases between them. Germline lookup yields CDR1 SGHRS and CDR2 YFSETQ. The CDR3 covers 15 residues. CDR3 DNA sequence: TGCGCCAGCAGCTTGGGAGCCAGCAGCACAGATACGCAGTATTTT. It yields the protein CASSLGASSTDTQYF.

This clone turned up a few times. The chain links TRBV4-1 to TRBJ2-5; D uncertain. The V and J ends lost 3 bases and 5 bases respectively, with 13 bases between them. CDR1 is MGHRA, CDR2 YSYEKL, per germline. The CDR3 is 14 amino acids. The CDR3 protein is CASSHNFLGETQYF. DNA of the CDR3: TGCGCCAGCAGCCACAACTTCTTGGGGGAGACCCAGTACTTC.

The chain links TRBV6-5 to TRBJ2-2, with unresolved D. V shed 6 bases and J shed 0 bases, with 11 bases lying between them. CDR1 and CDR2 from the germline V gene are MNHEY and SVGAGI. The CDR3 length is 15 residues. The CDR3 loop reads CASRIERSNTGELFF. CDR3 sequence (DNA): TGTGCCAGCAGGATAGAGAGATCGAACACCGGGGAGCTGTTTTTT.

This clone was detected only once. J is TRBJ2-4 and V is TRBV7-9; a weak D match, TRBD2 (5 bases). Germline V gene lookup returns CDR1 SEHNR and CDR2 FQNEAQ (reference sequence). V lost 5 bases and J 5 bases, leaving 16 bases between the germline ends. This CDR3 is built from 15 residues. CDR3 sequence (DNA): TGTGCCAGCAGCCCCATCCCGGACTTTGAAAACATTCAGTACTTC. It specifies CASSPIPDFENIQYF.

This chain joins TRBV7-2 and TRBJ2-2, with 12 bases matching TRBD2. The V gene end was trimmed by 5 bases and the J gene end by 4 bases; junction bases not matched to a gene: 8. The germline gives CDR1 SGHTA, CDR2 FQGNSA. The CDR3 is made up of 17 amino acids. The CDR3 loop reads CASSVQLAGGRTGELFF. The CDR3 region has the DNA TGTGCCAGCAGCGTTCAACTAGCGGGAGGTCGCACCGGGGAGCTGTTTTTT.

CDR3 in amino acids: CASSLGQVYEQYF. Here the CDR3 DNA reads TGTGCCAGCAGCTTAGGACAGGTCTACGAGCAGTACTTC. V usage is TRBV7-2 and J usage is TRBJ2-7; perhaps TRBD1 as D (6 bases). The CDR3 is 13 residues long. Per germline, CDR1 SGHTA and CDR2 FQGNSA. V lost 1 base, J lost 3 bases, and 7 bases lay in between.

The chain couples TRBV30 to TRBJ2-3; 7 bases match TRBD2. Germline lookup yields CDR1 GTSNPN and CDR2 SVGIG (reference sequence). V trimming: 0 bases; J trimming: 1 base; junction bases outside the gene matches: 1. The CDR3 has 14 amino acids. The CDR3 protein is CAWSVAGGTDTQYF. CDR3 sequence (DNA): TGTGCCTGGAGTGTTGCGGGGGGCACAGATACGCAGTATTTT.

The rearrangement uses TRBV6-5 and TRBJ1-1; 9 nucleotides agree with TRBD1. With V trimmed by 4 bases and J by 1 base, 4 bases remained unmatched. Germline values: CDR1 MNHEY, CDR2 SVGAGI. The CDR3 sequence is 15 residues long. The CDR3 reads CASSLQQGANTEAFF. CDR3 sequence (DNA): TGTGCCAGCAGTTTACAACAGGGGGCGAACACTGAAGCTTTCTTT.

V and J are TRBV5-1 and TRBJ1-4; D is undetermined. Germline V gene data show CDR1 as SGHRS and CDR2 as YFSETQ. The CDR3 loop spans 13 amino acids. Trimming took off 1 base at V and 6 bases at J, with 7 bases between the two ends. The CDR3 DNA follows: TGCGCCAGCAGCTTGATGCAGGATGAAAAACTGTTTTTT. Protein: CASSLMQDEKLFF.

This sequence joins TRBV4-1 and TRBJ2-1; perhaps TRBD2 as D (5 bases). The CDR3 sequence is 16 residues long. Germline values: CDR1 MGHRA, CDR2 YSYEKL. Trimming left V 4 bases short and J 2 bases short, with 15 bases between. The CDR3 spells CASSPSDLKTYNEQFF. CDR3 bases: TGCGCCAGCAGCCCCTCGGACTTGAAAACCTACAATGAGCAGTTCTTC.

This clone was counted once. The chain recombines TRBV6-5 with TRBJ2-2, with TRBD2 matching over 7 bases. Germline CDR1 reads MNHEY; CDR2 reads SVGAGI. The V and J ends lost 2 bases and 6 bases, in that order; junction bases with no gene match: 6. The CDR3 extends over 15 amino acids. CDR3 sequence reads: CASSYGGSRSGELFF. For the CDR3, the DNA is TGTGCCAGCAGTTACGGCGGGAGTAGGTCCGGGGAGCTGTTTTTT.